One sample yielded the 20 T cell receptor beta chains listed below, sequenced in a study of cytotoxic CD8 clonotypes in ibrutinib-treated CLL. Profiling relied on immunoSEQ multiplex PCR, and the TCRdb table lists in-frame clones only, not all of them. The table shows fewer than 400,000 clones, with roughly 70% occurring only once. The sample in question was PBMCs, obtained after 36 months of ibrutinib treatment. These receptors were taken from a human donor with chronic lymphocytic leukemia.

V gene TRBV29-1 combines with J gene TRBJ2-5; D is possibly TRBD1 (6 bases). In germline, CDR1 is SQVTM, CDR2 ANQGSEA. V was pared by 3 bases and J by 5 bases, with 10 bases between. The CDR3 length is 12 residues. CDR3 nucleotide sequence: TGCAGCGTTGATCCAGGGGTGGAGACCCAGTACTTC. Residues: CSVDPGVETQYF.

This clone was recorded a few times. V usage is TRBV6-5 and J usage is TRBJ1-2; no firm D call. Germline V gene lookup returns CDR1 MNHEY and CDR2 SVGAGI. The CDR3 length is 13 residues. V lost 5 bases to trimming and J lost 3 bases, with 10 bases between them. The CDR3 region has the DNA TGTGCCAGCAGTCTATCAGGATACTATGGCTACACCTTC. This codes for CASSLSGYYGYTF.

DNA of the CDR3: TGTGCCAGCAGTAGGGACAGGGGGGGATTCACAGATACGCAGTATTTT. The encoded protein is CASSRDRGGFTDTQYF. This rearrangement joins TRBV6-6 to TRBJ2-3, with 11 nucleotides matching TRBD1. V lost 5 bases, J lost 2 bases, and 6 bases stayed unmatched. This CDR3 spans 16 amino acids. CDR1 is MNHNY, CDR2 SVGAGI, per germline (reference sequence).

The chain carries TRBV7-8 and TRBJ2-7; 7 bases map to TRBD1. CDR3 length equals 14 residues. Germline-derived CDR1 and CDR2 are SGHVS and FQNEAQ. Unmatched junction bases numbered 9, after V lost 4 bases and J lost 6 bases. CDR3 sequence (DNA): TGTGCCAGCAGCTACCGACAGGGCCCAGGCGAGCAGTACTTC. This sequence encodes CASSYRQGPGEQYF.

This clone showed up just a few times. The V and J genes are TRBV12-5 and TRBJ2-2, with D hard to call. Germline assignment: CDR1 LGHNT and CDR2 FRNRAP. V lost 2 bases and J lost 2, with 15 bases in between. The CDR3 contains 17 residues. This CDR3 is CASGLTVIGSNTGELFF. The CDR3 region has the DNA TGTGCTAGTGGTTTGACGGTAATCGGGTCTAACACCGGGGAGCTGTTTTTT.

The chain uses TRBV14 and TRBJ2-1, with D unclear. Trimming shortened V by 4 bases and J by 2 bases, and 6 bases separated the two germline ends. This CDR3 region has 13 residues. Germline V lookup: CDR1 SGHDN, CDR2 FVKESK. This CDR3 is CASSPNPYNEQFF. CDR3 DNA: TGTGCCAGCAGCCCAAATCCCTACAATGAGCAGTTCTTC.

This clone has at least ten counts. The rearrangement joins TRBV4-1 to TRBJ1-1; maybe TRBD1 (5 bases). The CDR3 length is 12 residues. From germline, CDR1 is MGHRA and CDR2 YSYEKL. V lost 9 bases and J lost 9, with 17 bases in between. The CDR3, as DNA: TGCGCCAGAACCCCATGGGGGGGAAAAGCTTTCTTT. This sequence encodes CARTPWGGKAFF.

Only one count was recorded for this clone. For the CDR3, the DNA is TGTGCCAGCAGTATAGCGGACACCTACGAGCAGTACTTC. Translated, it gives CASSIADTYEQYF. This sequence joins TRBV9 and TRBJ2-7, with D possibly matching TRBD2 (6 bases). Germline CDR1 reads SGDLS; CDR2 reads YYNGEE. The CDR3 is 13 residues long. Trimming removed 5 bases from V and 2 bases from J, with 11 bases in between.

The chain combines TRBV7-9 with TRBJ2-5, with 10 nucleotides matching TRBD1. The CDR3 totals 14 residues. Unmatched junction bases numbered 4, after V lost 4 bases and J lost 5 bases. Germline assignment: CDR1 SEHNR and CDR2 FQNEAQ (reference sequence). Here the CDR3 DNA reads TGTGCCAGCAGCTCGACAGGGGGCGTCGAGACCCAGTACTTC. Translation: CASSSTGGVETQYF.

The genes are TRBV7-3 and TRBJ1-6, with 7 bases that match TRBD1. V dropped 5 bases and J dropped 5; count of bases not matched to a gene: 9. CDR3 length: 16 amino acids. Germline V gene data show CDR1 as SGHTA and CDR2 as FQGTGA. The CDR3 nucleotides read TGTGCCAGCAGCCGTACGGGACAGAGAAATAATTCACCCCTCCACTTT. Its protein product is CASSRTGQRNNSPLHF.

This clone has only a few counts. The V gene is TRBV27, the J gene TRBJ2-1; 10 nucleotides match TRBD2. J was trimmed by 1 base and V by 6 bases; bases with no gene match: 6. Germline CDR1 MNHEY, CDR2 SMNVEV (reference sequence). This CDR3 has 16 amino acids. The CDR3 DNA follows: TGTGCCAGCAGGCCGGGACTAGCGAGGTCCTACAATGAGCAGTTCTTC. Its protein is CASRPGLARSYNEQFF.

The chain combines TRBV15 with TRBJ1-1; D not resolved. The germline V gene has CDR1 LNHNV and CDR2 YYDKDF (reference sequence). Trimming took off 0 bases at V and 2 bases at J, with 4 bases between the two ends. The CDR3 is made up of 13 amino acids. CDR3 sequence: CATSRDTNTEAFF. The CDR3, as DNA: TGTGCCACCAGCAGAGACACCAACACTGAAGCTTTCTTT.

In its sample, this clone was seen a few times. As DNA, the CDR3 is TGTGCCGGATCGGGACAGGGGTTTCGGAGCGGGGAGCTGTTTTTT. It yields the protein CAGSGQGFRSGELFF. The J gene is TRBJ2-2, the V gene TRBV6-1; 10 bases are a match to TRBD1. This CDR3 has 15 residues. The trim removed 11 bases at V and 7 bases at J, leaving 13 bases unmatched. CDR1 and CDR2 (germline): MNHNS, SASEGT.

The chain carries TRBV5-1 and TRBJ1-2, with D uncertain. V was trimmed by 1 base and J by 0 bases, leaving 4 bases between them. The CDR3 totals 13 residues. CDR1 SGHRS and CDR2 YFSETQ come from the germline V gene. The CDR3 sequence is CASSLTPNYGYTF. CDR3 DNA sequence: TGCGCCAGCAGCTTGACACCTAACTATGGCTACACCTTC.

V usage is TRBV4-3 and J usage is TRBJ2-5; 10 positions agree with TRBD1. Germline V gene lookup returns CDR1 LGHNA and CDR2 YSLEER. The CDR3 loop spans 17 amino acids. V was clipped by 2 bases and J by 3 bases; unmatched bases: 9. CDR3 amino acids: CASSQLKSTGGEETQYF. The CDR3 bases are TGCGCCAGCAGCCAACTTAAGTCGACAGGGGGCGAAGAGACCCAGTACTTC.

This chain uses TRBV25-1 with TRBJ2-1; TRBD1 agrees at 9 bases. The germline CDR1 and CDR2 sequences are MGHDK and SYGVNS. The J segment lost 7 bases and the V segment lost 7 bases, leaving 17 bases of the junction unmatched. The CDR3 loop spans 17 amino acids. The CDR3 sequence: CASKGRVGQGSGNEQFF. CDR3 coding DNA: TGTGCCAGCAAGGGACGGGTGGGACAGGGCTCGGGGAATGAGCAGTTCTTC.

This chain joins TRBV9 and TRBJ2-3; D gene ambiguous. CDR1 SGDLS and CDR2 YYNGEE come from the germline V gene. This CDR3 contains 17 residues. Trimming removed 3 bases from V and 4 bases from J, with 21 bases in between. As DNA, the CDR3 is TGTGCCAGCAGCGCCCCCTTACCTGGGCTCTTGCCAGATACGCAGTATTTT. Translating it yields CASSAPLPGLLPDTQYF.

The CDR3 DNA follows: TGCAGCGTTCTGGGACAGGCAGATACGCAGTATTTT. Its protein product is CSVLGQADTQYF. This chain uses TRBV29-1 with TRBJ2-3; 8 bases match TRBD1. The CDR3 sequence is 12 residues long. V was pared by 5 bases and J by 4 bases, with 2 bases of the junction left unmatched. CDR1 is SQVTM and CDR2 is ANQGSEA in the germline V gene.

CDR3 protein: CASRRDLEGEKLFF. In DNA, the CDR3 is TGTGCCAGCAGAAGGGACCTGGAAGGTGAAAAACTGTTTTTT. This chain connects TRBV6-6 to TRBJ1-4, with D perhaps matching TRBD1 (5 bases). Germline V gene data show CDR1 as MNHNY and CDR2 as SVGAGI (reference sequence). The CDR3 spans 14 residues. Trimming pared 6 bases from V and 7 bases from J, leaving 15 bases between.

V is TRBV5-4 and J is TRBJ1-2; maybe TRBD1 (6 bases). Trimming removed 2 bases from V and 8 bases from J, with 16 bases in between. Germline V gene sequence: CDR1 SGHNT, CDR2 YYREEE (reference sequence). The CDR3 is made up of 14 amino acids. CDR3 sequence: CASSFYRERGGYTF. As DNA, the CDR3 is TGTGCCAGCAGCTTCTACAGGGAGAGAGGAGGCTACACCTTC.